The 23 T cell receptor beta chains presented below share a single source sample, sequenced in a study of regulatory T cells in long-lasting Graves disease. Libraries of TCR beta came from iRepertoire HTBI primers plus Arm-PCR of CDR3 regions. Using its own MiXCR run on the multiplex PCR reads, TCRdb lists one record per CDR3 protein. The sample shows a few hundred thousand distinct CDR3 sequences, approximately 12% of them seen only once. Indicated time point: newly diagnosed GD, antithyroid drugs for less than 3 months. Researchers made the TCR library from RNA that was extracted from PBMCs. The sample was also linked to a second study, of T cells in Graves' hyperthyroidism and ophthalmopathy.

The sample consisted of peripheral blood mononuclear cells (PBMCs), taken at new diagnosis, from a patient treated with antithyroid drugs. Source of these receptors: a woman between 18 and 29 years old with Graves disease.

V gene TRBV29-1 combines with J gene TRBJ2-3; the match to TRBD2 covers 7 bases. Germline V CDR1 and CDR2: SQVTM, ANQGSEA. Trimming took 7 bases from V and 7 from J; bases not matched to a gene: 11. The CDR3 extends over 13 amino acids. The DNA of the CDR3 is TGCAGCGCCGTCTCGGGGGAGGGGAATACGCAGTATTTT. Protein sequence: CSAVSGEGNTQYF.

The CDR3 DNA is TGTGCCAGCAGTGACTCAGGGGGGATCTATGGCTACACCTTC. It is translated as CASSDSGGIYGYTF. The V call is TRBV6-4, the J call TRBJ1-2; possible D gene TRBD1, 6 bases. Trimming left V 0 bases short and J 4 bases short, with 9 bases between. The CDR3 has 14 amino acids. CDR1 and CDR2 (germline): MRHNA, SNTAGT.

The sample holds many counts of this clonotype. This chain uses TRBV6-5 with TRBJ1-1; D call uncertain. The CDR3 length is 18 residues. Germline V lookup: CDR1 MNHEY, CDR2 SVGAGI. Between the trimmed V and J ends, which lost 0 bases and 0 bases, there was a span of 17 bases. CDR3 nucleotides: TGTGCCAGCAGTTACTCTCATGACTCGTGGACCATGAACACTGAAGCTTTCTTT. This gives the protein CASSYSHDSWTMNTEAFF.

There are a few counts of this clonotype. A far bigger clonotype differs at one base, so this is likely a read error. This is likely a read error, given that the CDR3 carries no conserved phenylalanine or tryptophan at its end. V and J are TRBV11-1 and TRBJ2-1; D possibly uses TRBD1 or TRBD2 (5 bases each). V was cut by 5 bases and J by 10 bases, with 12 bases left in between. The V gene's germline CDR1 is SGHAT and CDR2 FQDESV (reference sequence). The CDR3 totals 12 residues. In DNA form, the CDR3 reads TGTGCCAGCAGCCCCCTTGGGGACGAGCAGTTCCTC. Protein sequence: CASSPLGDEQFL.

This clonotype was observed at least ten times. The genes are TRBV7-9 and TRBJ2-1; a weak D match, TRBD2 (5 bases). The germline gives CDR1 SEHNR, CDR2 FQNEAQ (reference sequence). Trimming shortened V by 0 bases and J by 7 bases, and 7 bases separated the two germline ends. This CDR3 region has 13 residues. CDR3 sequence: CASSLARGNEQFF. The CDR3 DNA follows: TGTGCCAGCAGCTTAGCTCGGGGAAATGAGCAGTTCTTC.

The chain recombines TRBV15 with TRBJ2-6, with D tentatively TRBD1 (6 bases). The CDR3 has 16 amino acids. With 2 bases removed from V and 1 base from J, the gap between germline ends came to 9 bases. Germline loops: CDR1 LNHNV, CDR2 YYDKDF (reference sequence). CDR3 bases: TGTGCCACCAGCAGAAAGAGGGGGTCTGGGGCCAACGTCCTGACTTTC. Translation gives CATSRKRGSGANVLTF.

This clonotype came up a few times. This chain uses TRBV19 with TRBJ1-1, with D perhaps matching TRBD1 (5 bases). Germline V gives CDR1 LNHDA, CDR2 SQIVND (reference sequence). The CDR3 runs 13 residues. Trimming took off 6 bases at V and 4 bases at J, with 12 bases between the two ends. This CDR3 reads CASRGSGGTEAFF. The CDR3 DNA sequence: TGTGCCAGTAGGGGCTCCGGGGGCACTGAAGCTTTCTTT.

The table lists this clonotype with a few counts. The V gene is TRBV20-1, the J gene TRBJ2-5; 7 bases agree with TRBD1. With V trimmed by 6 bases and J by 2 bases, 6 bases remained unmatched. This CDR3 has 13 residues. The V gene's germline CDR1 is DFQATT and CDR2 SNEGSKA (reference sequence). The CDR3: CSAYWDRQETQYF. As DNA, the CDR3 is TGCAGTGCATATTGGGACAGACAAGAGACCCAGTACTTC.

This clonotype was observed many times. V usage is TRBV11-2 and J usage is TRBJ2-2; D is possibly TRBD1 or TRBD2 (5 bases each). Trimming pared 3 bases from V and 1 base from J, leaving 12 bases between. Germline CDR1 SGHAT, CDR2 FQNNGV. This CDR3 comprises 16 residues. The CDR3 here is CASSFNTGQNTGELFF. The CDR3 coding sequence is TGTGCCAGCAGCTTCAATACGGGGCAGAACACCGGGGAGCTGTTTTTT.

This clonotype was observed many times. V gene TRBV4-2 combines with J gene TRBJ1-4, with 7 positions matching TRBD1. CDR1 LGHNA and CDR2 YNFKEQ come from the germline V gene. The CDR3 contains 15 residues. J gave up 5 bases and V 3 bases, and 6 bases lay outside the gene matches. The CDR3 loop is CASSHQTGTNEKLFF. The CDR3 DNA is TGTGCCAGCAGCCATCAGACAGGGACGAATGAAAAACTGTTTTTT.

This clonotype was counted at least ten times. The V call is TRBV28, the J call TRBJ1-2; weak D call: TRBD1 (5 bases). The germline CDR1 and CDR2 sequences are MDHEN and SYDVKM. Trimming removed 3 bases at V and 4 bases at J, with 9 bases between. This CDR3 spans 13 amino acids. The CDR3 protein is CASSFETGYGYTF. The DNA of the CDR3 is TGTGCCAGCAGTTTCGAAACAGGCTATGGCTACACCTTC.

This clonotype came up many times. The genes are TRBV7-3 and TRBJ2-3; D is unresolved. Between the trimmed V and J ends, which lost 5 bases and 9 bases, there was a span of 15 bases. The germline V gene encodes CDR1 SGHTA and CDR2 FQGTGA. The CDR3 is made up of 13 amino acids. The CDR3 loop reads CASSRVSTGTQYF. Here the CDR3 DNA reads TGTGCCAGCAGCCGTGTTTCCACGGGCACGCAGTATTTT.

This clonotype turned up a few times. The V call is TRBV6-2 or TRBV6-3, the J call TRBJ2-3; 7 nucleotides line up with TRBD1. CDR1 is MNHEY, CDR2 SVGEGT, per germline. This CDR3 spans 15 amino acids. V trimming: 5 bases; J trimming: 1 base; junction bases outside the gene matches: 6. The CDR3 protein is CASSENRGGTDTQYF. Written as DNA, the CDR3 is TGTGCCAGCAGTGAAAACAGGGGAGGCACAGATACGCAGTATTTT.

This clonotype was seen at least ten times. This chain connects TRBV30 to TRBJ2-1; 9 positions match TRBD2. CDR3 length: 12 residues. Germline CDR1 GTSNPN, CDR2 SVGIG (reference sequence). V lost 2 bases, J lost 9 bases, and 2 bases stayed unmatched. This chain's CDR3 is CAWSKRGVEQFF. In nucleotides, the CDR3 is TGTGCCTGGAGTAAGCGGGGGGTTGAGCAGTTCTTC.

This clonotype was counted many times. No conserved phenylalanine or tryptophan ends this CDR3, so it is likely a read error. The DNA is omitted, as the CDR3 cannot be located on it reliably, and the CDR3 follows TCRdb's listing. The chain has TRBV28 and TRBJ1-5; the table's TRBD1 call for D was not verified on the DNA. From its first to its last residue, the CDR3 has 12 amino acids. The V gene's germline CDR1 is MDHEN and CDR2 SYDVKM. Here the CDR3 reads CASSLRSGFLWV.

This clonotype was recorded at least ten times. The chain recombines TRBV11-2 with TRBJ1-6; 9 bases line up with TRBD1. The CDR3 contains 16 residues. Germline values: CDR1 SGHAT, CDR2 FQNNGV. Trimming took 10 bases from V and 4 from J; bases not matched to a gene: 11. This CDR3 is CATHPGQGAYNSPLHF. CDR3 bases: TGTGCCACCCATCCGGGACAGGGTGCTTATAATTCACCCCTCCACTTT.

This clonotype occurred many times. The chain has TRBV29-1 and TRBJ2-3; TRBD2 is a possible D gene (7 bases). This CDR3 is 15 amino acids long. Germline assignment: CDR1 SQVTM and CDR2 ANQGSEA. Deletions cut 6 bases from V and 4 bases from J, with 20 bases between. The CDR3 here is CSVGFGGGSADTQYF. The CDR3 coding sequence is TGCAGCGTGGGGTTCGGGGGCGGGAGCGCAGATACGCAGTATTTT.

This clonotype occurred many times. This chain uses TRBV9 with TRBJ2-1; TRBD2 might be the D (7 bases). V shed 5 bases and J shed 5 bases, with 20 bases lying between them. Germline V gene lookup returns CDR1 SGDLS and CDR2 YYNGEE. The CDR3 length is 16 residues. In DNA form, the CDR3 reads TGTGCCAGCAGTCCGCGGGGCGGGGGCACCAACAATGAGCAGTTCTTC. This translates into CASSPRGGGTNNEQFF.

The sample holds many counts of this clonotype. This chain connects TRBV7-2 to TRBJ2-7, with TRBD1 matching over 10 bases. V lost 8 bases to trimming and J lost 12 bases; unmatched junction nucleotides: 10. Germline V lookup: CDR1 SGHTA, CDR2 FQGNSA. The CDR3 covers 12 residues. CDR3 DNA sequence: TGTGCCAGCGGGAGGGACAGGGGTCCGGTGTACGTC. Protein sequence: CASGRDRGPVYV.

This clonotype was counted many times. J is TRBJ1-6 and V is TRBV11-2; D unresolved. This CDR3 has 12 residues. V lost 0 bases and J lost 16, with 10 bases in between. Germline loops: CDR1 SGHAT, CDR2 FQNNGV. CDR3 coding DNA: TGTGCCAGCAGCTTAGATTATACTCAGCTCCACTTT. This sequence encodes CASSLDYTQLHF.

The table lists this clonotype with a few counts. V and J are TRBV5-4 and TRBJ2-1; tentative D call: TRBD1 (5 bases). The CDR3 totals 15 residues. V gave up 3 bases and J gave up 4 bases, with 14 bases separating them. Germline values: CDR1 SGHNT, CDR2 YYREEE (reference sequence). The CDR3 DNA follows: TGTGCCAGCAGCTCCCAGGGCGGTACTTACAATGAGCAGTTCTTC. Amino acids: CASSSQGGTYNEQFF.

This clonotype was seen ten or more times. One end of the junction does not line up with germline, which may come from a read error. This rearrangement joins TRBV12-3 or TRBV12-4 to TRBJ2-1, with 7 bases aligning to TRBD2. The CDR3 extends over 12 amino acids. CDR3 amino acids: CASSFPSGRRTF. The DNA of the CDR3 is TGTGCCAGCAGTTTTCCCTCCGGGAGGAGGACTTTC.

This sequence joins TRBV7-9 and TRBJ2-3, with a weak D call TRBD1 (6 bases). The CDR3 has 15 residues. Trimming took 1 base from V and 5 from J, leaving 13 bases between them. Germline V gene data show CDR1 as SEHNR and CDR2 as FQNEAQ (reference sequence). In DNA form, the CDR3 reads TGTGCCAGCAGCTTAGGTACAGGGTCCGGAGATACGCAGTATTTT. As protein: CASSLGTGSGDTQYF.